This T cell receptor beta chain comes out of a study of blood T cell repertoires in COVID-19. Across the whole study: Samples representing acute and convalescent COVID-19 were sourced from the United States, Italy and Spain.

Original processing methods: Amplification with reference gene primers provided the estimates of nucleated cell counts. Sequencing used immunoSEQ multiplex PCR; TCRdb keeps in-frame clones, though not all of them. The V and J calls and the clone size are those of that table, but D and trimming were determined from the DNA. Of roughly 150,000 clones in the sample, roughly 84% are singletons; the top ten hold roughly 20%. This CDR3 has 18 residues. J lost 2 bases, V lost 0 bases, and 5 bases had no gene match. Germline-derived CDR1 and CDR2 are KGHDR and SFDVKD. Participants were aged roughly 18 to 100 years from more than 20 US areas. Clinical history reported by participants formed the basis on which cohorts were assigned.

The sequence derives from a man aged 55 to 69 who had recovered from COVID-19. The specimen sequenced was PBMCs or T cells enriched from blood (not recorded which). This chain links TRBV24-1 with TRBJ2-3, with TRBD2 identical over 12 bases. CDR3 sequence (DNA): TGTGCCACCAGTGATTTGGAACTAGCGGGAGGACCCACAGATACGCAGTATTTT. Protein: CATSDLELAGGPTDTQYF.